The next 32 T cell receptor beta chains were all read from a single sample in a study of PD-1 blockade in mismatch repair-deficient tumors. Clones were sequenced by immunoSEQ multiplex PCR, and TCRdb holds only the in-frame ones, with some missing. The sample includes roughly 130,000 clones, about nine tenths of them seen just once. The source material was peripheral blood, sampled approximately 70 weeks after starting pembrolizumab. Receptor source: an adult with mismatch repair-deficient cancer.

For the CDR3, the DNA is TGTGCCAGCAGTCCCCTCTTTCAGGAGATCCAAGAGACCCAGTACTTC. Protein: CASSPLFQEIQETQYF. The V and J genes are TRBV27 and TRBJ2-5; the D is unclear. Germline V gene sequence: CDR1 MNHEY, CDR2 SMNVEV (reference sequence). The V end lost 5 bases, the J end lost 1 base, and 17 bases lay between the germline ends. The CDR3 is made up of 16 amino acids.

J is TRBJ2-7 and V is TRBV28, with 15 bases that match TRBD2. The CDR3 length is 15 residues. V gave up 8 bases and J gave up 3 bases; unmatched junction bases: 5. CDR1 is MDHEN and CDR2 is SYDVKM in the germline V gene. Here the CDR3 DNA reads TGTGCCAGCGGGGGACTAGCGGGAGGCTACTACGAGCAGTACTTC. Its protein is CASGGLAGGYYEQYF. Full variable domain (outside the CDR3, taken from reference TRBV28 and TRBJ2-7): DVKVTQSSRYLVKRTGEKVFLECVQDMDHENMFWYRQDPGLGLRLIYFSYDVKMKEKGDIPEGYSVSREKKERFSLILESASTNQTSMYLCASGGLAGGYYEQYFGPGTRLTVT.

The V gene is TRBV28, the J gene TRBJ2-3; 14 nucleotides align to TRBD2. CDR1 MDHEN and CDR2 SYDVKM come from the germline V gene. Trimming at V came to 3 bases and at J to 4 bases, leaving 3 bases not matched to a gene. The CDR3 has 16 residues. The CDR3 coding sequence is TGTGCCAGCAGTTTTGGGACTAGCGGGAGACCAGATACGCAGTATTTT. Translating gives CASSFGTSGRPDTQYF.

Concerning this clone: The same CDR3 also results from other DNA sequences found in this sample. The V call is TRBV19, the J call TRBJ2-7, with TRBD2 matching 10 bases. The CDR3 totals 13 residues. The germline CDR1 and CDR2 sequences are LNHDA and SQIVND (reference sequence). Unmatched junction bases numbered 1, after V lost 6 bases and J lost 2 bases. The CDR3, as DNA: TGTGCCAGTAGCACTAGCGGGACCTACGAGCAGTACTTC. It yields the protein CASSTSGTYEQYF.

This chain connects TRBV6-1 to TRBJ1-5, with 7 bases aligning to TRBD1. CDR3 length equals 14 residues. Per the germline V gene, CDR1 is MNHNS and CDR2 is SASEGT. The trim removed 7 bases at V and 5 bases at J, leaving 8 bases unmatched. The DNA of the CDR3 is TGTGCCAGCAACAAGACAGGGCTGTATCAGCCCCAGCATTTT. As protein: CASNKTGLYQPQHF.

The chain links TRBV6-1 to TRBJ2-7; unclear D gene. V was shortened by 5 bases and J by 7 bases, with 15 bases between the two germline ends. The CDR3 has 13 residues. CDR1 is MNHNS, CDR2 SASEGT, per germline. The CDR3 DNA sequence: TGTGCCAGCAGTCCTACGGTTGCTGGTGAGCAGTACTTC. This gives the protein CASSPTVAGEQYF.

V is TRBV19 and J is TRBJ1-1; D remains ambiguous. The germline V gene has CDR1 LNHDA and CDR2 SQIVND (reference sequence). The ends were cut back, 4 bases at V and 1 base at J, with 7 bases in the middle. The CDR3 is 13 amino acids. The CDR3 region is CASSTRRNTEAFF. DNA of the CDR3: TGTGCCAGTAGTACCCGGAGGAACACTGAAGCTTTCTTT. Using reference TRBV19 and TRBJ1-1 for the parts outside the CDR3, the full variable domain is DGGITQSPKYLFRKEGQNVTLSCEQNLNHDAMYWYRQDPGQGLRLIYYSQIVNDFQKGDIAEGYSVSREKKESFPLTVTSAQKNPTAFYLCASSTRRNTEAFFGQGTRLTVV.

The J gene is TRBJ2-1, the V gene TRBV27; 10 positions match TRBD2. V dropped 3 bases and J dropped 3; count of bases not matched to a gene: 11. CDR3 length equals 18 residues. Germline assignment: CDR1 MNHEY and CDR2 SMNVEV (reference sequence). CDR3 protein: CASSFVGLAGVFYNEQFF. In nucleotides, the CDR3 is TGTGCCAGCAGTTTCGTAGGGCTAGCGGGAGTTTTCTACAATGAGCAGTTCTTC.

The chain joins TRBV28 to TRBJ2-2, with TRBD2 matching over 14 bases. The J segment lost 8 bases and the V segment lost 6 bases, leaving 11 bases of the junction unmatched. This CDR3 spans 17 amino acids. Germline CDR1 reads MDHEN; CDR2 reads SYDVKM. The CDR3 nucleotides are TGTGCCAGCAGCCGGGGGACTAGCGGGAGTCGTAGTGGGGAGCTGTTTTTT. Translation gives CASSRGTSGSRSGELFF.

CDR3 residues: CASSASLIGNTIYF. CDR3 DNA sequence: TGTGCCAGCAGCGCATCCCTTATTGGAAACACCATATATTTT. This chain connects TRBV9 to TRBJ1-3; D not resolved. CDR1 is SGDLS, CDR2 YYNGEE, per germline. V shed 3 bases and J shed 3 bases, with 10 bases lying between them. There are 14 residues in the CDR3.

Only one count was recorded for this clone. The chain carries TRBV28 and TRBJ2-5; no reliable D call. Trimming cost V 5 bases and J 3 bases, with 7 bases left between them. Germline CDR1 MDHEN, CDR2 SYDVKM. The CDR3 consists of 12 residues. CDR3: CASSTEEETQYF. The CDR3 coding sequence is TGTGCCAGCAGTACCGAAGAAGAGACCCAGTACTTC. Using reference TRBV28 and TRBJ2-5 for the parts outside the CDR3, the full variable domain is DVKVTQSSRYLVKRTGEKVFLECVQDMDHENMFWYRQDPGLGLRLIYFSYDVKMKEKGDIPEGYSVSREKKERFSLILESASTNQTSMYLCASSTEEETQYFGPGTRLLVL.

The chain links TRBV9 to TRBJ1-5; weak D call: TRBD1 (6 bases). CDR3 length: 15 amino acids. V was pared by 3 bases and J by 6 bases, with 16 bases between. In germline, CDR1 is SGDLS, CDR2 YYNGEE. The CDR3 region is CASSARPGQFQPQHF. In DNA form, the CDR3 reads TGTGCCAGCAGCGCTCGACCCGGACAGTTTCAGCCCCAGCATTTT.

This chain connects TRBV6-6 to TRBJ2-7; D uncertain. The CDR3 totals 13 residues. The germline gives CDR1 MNHNY, CDR2 SVGAGI (reference sequence). Between the trimmed V and J ends, which lost 5 bases and 2 bases, there was a span of 10 bases. CDR3 protein: CASSTDTAYEQYF. CDR3 sequence (DNA): TGTGCCAGCAGTACAGACACCGCCTACGAGCAGTACTTC.

This CDR3 reads CASSPRPQAGANVLTF. The CDR3 DNA is TGCGCCAGCAGCCCCAGGCCCCAGGCAGGGGCCAACGTCCTGACTTTC. The chain carries TRBV5-1 and TRBJ2-6; D remains unclear. The CDR3 consists of 16 residues. Trimming shortened V by 4 bases and J by 4 bases, and 15 bases separated the two germline ends. Germline loops: CDR1 SGHRS, CDR2 YFSETQ. The whole variable domain, filled in from reference TRBV5-1 and TRBJ2-6, reads KAGVTQTPRYLIKTRGQQVTLSCSPISGHRSVSWYQQTPGQGLQFLFEYFSETQRNKGNFPGRFSGRQFSNSRSEMNVSTLELGDSALYLCASSPRPQAGANVLTFGAGSRLTVL.

The rearrangement uses TRBV6-4 and TRBJ2-1; D is undetermined. CDR3 length equals 13 residues. V was shortened by 2 bases and J by 5 bases, with 7 bases between the two germline ends. Germline V gene sequence: CDR1 MRHNA, CDR2 SNTAGT. CDR3 DNA: TGTGCCAGCAGTGACGGTTCTAACAATGAGCAGTTCTTC. It encodes CASSDGSNNEQFF.

In nucleotides, the CDR3 is TGTGCCAGCAGCTCCACTCTAGATCACTCTGGGGCCAACGTCCTGACTTTC. This translates into CASSSTLDHSGANVLTF. The chain has TRBV11-2 and TRBJ2-6; D is uncertain. Germline-derived CDR1 and CDR2 are SGHAT and FQNNGV. The CDR3 totals 17 residues. The V end lost 4 bases, the J end lost 0 bases, and 13 bases lay between the germline ends.

This chain joins TRBV4-1 and TRBJ2-7; D is unresolved. Germline V CDR1 and CDR2: MGHRA, YSYEKL. The CDR3 runs to 14 residues. Trimming stripped 3 bases from V and 3 bases from J, with 12 bases between. CDR3 in amino acids: CASSQRSENYEQYF. The CDR3 coding sequence is TGCGCCAGCAGCCAGCGGTCAGAGAACTACGAGCAGTACTTC.

The chain couples TRBV6-5 to TRBJ2-1, with no clear D. There are 16 residues in the CDR3. V lost 0 bases to trimming and J lost 3 bases, with 12 bases between them. Germline CDR1 and CDR2: MNHEY and SVGAGI. The CDR3 reads CASSYSAGLGYNEQFF. The CDR3 nucleotides read TGTGCCAGCAGTTACTCTGCCGGGCTCGGCTACAATGAGCAGTTCTTC.

Only one count was recorded for this clone. The chain uses TRBV7-6 and TRBJ2-7, with D possibly matching TRBD2 (7 bases). Germline V gives CDR1 SGHVS, CDR2 FNYEAQ. The CDR3 sequence is 16 residues long. V shed 6 bases and J shed 2 bases, with 20 bases lying between them. The CDR3 region has the DNA TGTGCCAGCAGACTTTCGAGGGGGGAGGGGACCTACGAGCAGTACTTC. This codes for CASRLSRGEGTYEQYF.

This clone was detected once. CDR3 nucleotides: TGTGCCAGCAGCGTAGTCCCAGGATTGAACACCGGGGAGCTGTTTTTT. Translated, it gives CASSVVPGLNTGELFF. V gene TRBV9 combines with J gene TRBJ2-2; D not certain. Deletions cut 0 bases from V and 1 base from J, with 10 bases between. Per germline, CDR1 SGDLS and CDR2 YYNGEE. This CDR3 spans 16 amino acids.

The chain joins TRBV5-6 to TRBJ2-7; D possibly corresponds to TRBD2 (5 bases). The V end was cut by 7 bases, the J end by 0 bases, with 17 bases between. The CDR3 is 15 amino acids. Germline V gene lookup returns CDR1 SGHDT and CDR2 YYEEEE. CDR3 nucleotides: TGTGCCAGCGAGGGATTTCAACAGCTCTCCTACGAGCAGTACTTC. It translates to CASEGFQQLSYEQYF.

The chain couples TRBV11-2 to TRBJ2-5, with 7 bases lining up with TRBD2. The CDR3 totals 16 residues. V was pared by 4 bases and J by 4 bases, with 12 bases of the junction left unmatched. CDR1 and CDR2 from the germline V gene are SGHAT and FQNNGV. CDR3 sequence: CASSSYRGELGETQYF. The CDR3 bases are TGTGCCAGCAGCTCCTACCGGGGGGAATTGGGAGAGACCCAGTACTTC. Complete variable domain (other parts from reference TRBV11-2 and TRBJ2-5): EAGVAQSPRYKIIEKRQSVAFWCNPISGHATLYWYQQILGQGPKLLIQFQNNGVVDDSQLPKDRFSAERLKGVDSTLKIQPAKLEDSAVYLCASSSYRGELGETQYFGPGTRLLVL.

V and J are TRBV29-1 and TRBJ2-3; D tentatively reads TRBD1 or TRBD2 (6 bases each). CDR1 and CDR2 from the germline V gene are SQVTM and ANQGSEA. V lost 6 bases to trimming and J lost 2 bases, with 12 bases between them. The CDR3 loop spans 13 amino acids. The CDR3 sequence is CSVAGHLTDTQYF. The DNA of the CDR3 is TGCAGCGTGGCGGGACACCTCACAGATACGCAGTATTTT.

This chain links TRBV28 with TRBJ1-2; D gene unclear. The germline V gene has CDR1 MDHEN and CDR2 SYDVKM. The CDR3 sequence is 16 residues long. V gave up 2 bases and J gave up 4 bases, with 17 bases separating them. The CDR3 is CASSLSPESLFYGYTF. In DNA, the CDR3 is TGTGCCAGCAGTTTAAGCCCTGAGTCCTTGTTCTATGGCTACACCTTC.

The gene calls are TRBV18 and TRBJ2-7, with 8 bases that match TRBD1. Trimming took 0 bases from V and 7 from J; bases not matched to a gene: 11. Germline CDR1 KGHSH, CDR2 LQKENI. The CDR3 totals 16 residues. CDR3 sequence reads: CASSPPPGQGAGEQYF. The CDR3, as DNA: TGTGCCAGCTCACCACCCCCCGGGCAGGGGGCGGGAGAGCAGTACTTC. The variable domain in full, with the rest retrieved from reference TRBV18 and TRBJ2-7, is NAGVMQNPRHLVRRRGQEARLRCSPMKGHSHVYWYRQLPEEGLKFMVYLQKENIIDESGMPKERFSAEFPKEGPSILRIQQVVRGDSAAYFCASSPPPGQGAGEQYFGPGTRLTVT.

This chain connects TRBV27 to TRBJ1-5, with no clear D. The CDR3 consists of 13 residues. Germline values: CDR1 MNHEY, CDR2 SMNVEV (reference sequence). Trimming took 0 bases from V and 4 from J, leaving 4 bases between them. The CDR3 nucleotides are TGTGCCAGCAGTTTATCCAGGAATCAGCCCCAGCATTTT. This gives the protein CASSLSRNQPQHF.

This chain's CDR3 is CASSVGLAGYNEQFF. The CDR3 DNA reads TGTGCCAGCAGTGTCGGACTAGCGGGGTACAATGAGCAGTTCTTC. The chain recombines TRBV27 with TRBJ2-1; 12 bases match TRBD2. This CDR3 region has 15 residues. Germline CDR1 MNHEY, CDR2 SMNVEV (reference sequence). Trimming at V came to 5 bases and at J to 4 bases, leaving 3 bases not matched to a gene.

DNA of the CDR3: TGTGCCAGCAGCAGACGACTAGCGGAGACTTACGAGCAGTACTTC. Translating gives CASSRRLAETYEQYF. The chain is built from TRBV7-9 and TRBJ2-7; 9 bases fit TRBD2. V dropped 5 bases and J dropped 4; count of bases not matched to a gene: 9. The CDR3 has 15 residues. Germline V gene sequence: CDR1 SEHNR, CDR2 FQNEAQ (reference sequence). The complete variable domain, with remaining parts taken from reference TRBV7-9 and TRBJ2-7, reads DTGVSQNPRHKITKRGQNVTFRCDPISEHNRLYWYRQTLGQGPEFLTYFQNEAQLEKSRLLSDRFSAERPKGSFSTLEIQRTEQGDSAMYLCASSRRLAETYEQYFGPGTRLTVT.

CDR3 residues: CASSLGPTSGNTEAFF. In nucleotides, the CDR3 is TGTGCCAGCAGCTTGGGGCCGACAAGTGGGAACACTGAAGCTTTCTTT. This sequence joins TRBV13 and TRBJ1-1; D is possibly TRBD1 (5 bases). Germline CDR1 and CDR2: PRHDT and FYEKMQ (reference sequence). The CDR3 has 16 residues. The V gene lost 3 bases and the J gene lost 1 base, with 15 bases spanning the gap.

This chain joins TRBV4-2 and TRBJ2-1; D remains ambiguous. Trimming cost V 6 bases and J 6 bases, with 12 bases left between them. CDR3 length: 13 residues. Germline CDR1 and CDR2: LGHNA and YNFKEQ. The CDR3 region has the DNA TGTGCCAGCAGGGAAGGGTCCAGCAATGAGCAGTTCTTC. Translating gives CASREGSSNEQFF.

The chain employs TRBV4-2 and TRBJ1-5; D not certain. The germline gives CDR1 LGHNA, CDR2 YNFKEQ. The CDR3 is 16 amino acids. Trimming shortened V by 0 bases and J by 2 bases, and 11 bases separated the two germline ends. Written as DNA, the CDR3 is TGTGCCAGCAGCCAAGATACGGGTAGCGGCAATCAGCCCCAGCATTTT. Amino acid sequence: CASSQDTGSGNQPQHF.

The chain uses TRBV29-1 and TRBJ1-2; a weak D match, TRBD1 (6 bases). In germline, CDR1 is SQVTM, CDR2 ANQGSEA. This CDR3 is 13 amino acids long. V shed 5 bases and J shed 2 bases, with 12 bases lying between them. The DNA of the CDR3 is TGCAGCGTTTCGGAGCAGGGGAACTATGGCTACACCTTC. Protein product: CSVSEQGNYGYTF.